These 28 T cell receptor beta chains were all obtained from the same sample, sequenced in a study of T-cell memory formation after mild COVID-19. A single record per CDR3 protein comes from TCRdb applying MiXCR to the 5' RACE reads. The sample lists under 450,000 distinct CDR3 sequences; more than 20% were seen once. Sequencing was carried out using PBMCs or a T cell subset sorted from them (not recorded which). The receptors originated from an adult woman who had mild COVID-19 (a few samples of this study predate the infection). Cell type and time point are not known.

This clonotype was seen a few times. This chain uses TRBV7-8 with TRBJ2-5, with TRBD2 as a possible D gene (6 bases). This CDR3 has 13 amino acids. The germline V gene encodes CDR1 SGHVS and CDR2 FQNEAQ. V was clipped by 5 bases and J by 4 bases, with 11 bases between them. Here the CDR3 reads CASSPKAGETQYF. CDR3 nucleotides: TGTGCCAGCAGCCCTAAAGCGGGAGAGACCCAGTACTTC.

The chain couples TRBV6-1 to TRBJ2-1, with D perhaps TRBD2 (6 bases). V lost 5 bases, J lost 9 bases, and 17 bases lay in between. Germline CDR1 MNHNS, CDR2 SASEGT. CDR3 length: 14 residues. The chain's CDR3 is CASSRLESRVEQFF. CDR3 coding DNA: TGTGCCAGCAGTAGACTAGAGTCACGGGTTGAGCAGTTCTTC.

The J gene is TRBJ1-1, the V gene TRBV29-1, with D perhaps TRBD1 (6 bases). This CDR3 contains 10 residues. V was cut by 7 bases and J by 4 bases, with 7 bases left in between. CDR1 and CDR2 (germline): SQVTM, ANQGSEA. The CDR3 here is CSGGGTEAFF. The CDR3 DNA sequence: TGCAGCGGAGGGGGCACTGAAGCTTTCTTT. The whole variable domain, filled in from reference TRBV29-1 and TRBJ1-1, reads SAVISQKPSRDICQRGTSLTIQCQVDSQVTMMFWYRQQPGQSLTLIATANQGSEATYESGFVIDKFPISRPNLTFSTLTVSNMSPEDSSIYLCSGGGTEAFFGQGTRLTVV.

A few counts support this clonotype. The chain uses TRBV7-9 and TRBJ2-1, with unresolved D. Trimming took 0 bases from V and 12 from J, leaving 9 bases between them. In germline, CDR1 is SEHNR, CDR2 FQNEAQ (reference sequence). The CDR3 sequence is 12 residues long. The CDR3 here is CASSLASSRQFF. CDR3 nucleotide sequence: TGTGCCAGCAGCTTAGCCAGCTCCAGGCAGTTCTTC.

V is TRBV6-2 or TRBV6-3 and J is TRBJ2-5; TRBD2 matches at 7 bases. With 7 bases clipped from V and 4 bases from J, the junction kept 12 bases outside the gene matches. This CDR3 has 15 amino acids. The germline V gene has CDR1 MNHEY and CDR2 SVGEGT. The CDR3 loop reads CASTDGLGGRETQYF. CDR3 nucleotide sequence: TGTGCCAGCACCGACGGGCTTGGCGGGAGAGAGACCCAGTACTTC.

In its sample, this clonotype was seen a few times. The genes are TRBV9 and TRBJ2-7, with 8 bases fitting TRBD2. Trimming removed 0 bases from V and 3 bases from J; junction bases left unmatched: 2. The CDR3 loop spans 14 amino acids. Germline V CDR1 and CDR2: SGDLS, YYNGEE. The CDR3 nucleotides read TGTGCCAGCAGCGTAGTGGGGACTAGCTACGAGCAGTACTTC. The encoded protein is CASSVVGTSYEQYF.

This clonotype was counted only a few times. J is TRBJ2-4 and V is TRBV3-1, with 9 nucleotides matching TRBD1. V was clipped by 0 bases and J by 6 bases; unmatched bases: 12. CDR1 and CDR2 (germline): LGHDT, YNNKEL (reference sequence). The CDR3 length is 18 residues. The CDR3 nucleotides are TGTGCCAGCAGCCAAGATCAGACACAGGGGGCTCAGAGAAACATTCAGTACTTC. Its translation: CASSQDQTQGAQRNIQYF.

Only a few counts were recorded for this clonotype. This chain links TRBV5-1 with TRBJ2-5, with 7 nucleotides matching TRBD2. The CDR3 totals 13 residues. The germline V gene encodes CDR1 SGHRS and CDR2 YFSETQ. Trimming cost V 8 bases and J 2 bases; bases outside gene matches: 6. CDR3 protein: CARLTSPQETQYF. CDR3 coding DNA: TGCGCCAGACTGACTAGCCCACAAGAGACCCAGTACTTC.

This clonotype was observed a handful of times. V is TRBV24-1 and J is TRBJ2-7; 9 nucleotides match TRBD1. Germline trimming cut 3 bases from V and 3 bases from J; bases unmatched to any gene: 2. The CDR3 sequence is 14 residues long. Germline lookup yields CDR1 KGHDR and CDR2 SFDVKD. The CDR3 bases are TGTGCCACCAGTGATCCGGGACAGGGCTACGAGCAGTACTTC. Residues: CATSDPGQGYEQYF.

This clonotype was counted between two and nine times. The chain uses TRBV20-1 and TRBJ2-5; 9 bases fit TRBD2. Trimming cost V 7 bases and J 4 bases; bases outside gene matches: 13. This CDR3 has 15 residues. CDR1 and CDR2 (germline): DFQATT, SNEGSKA (reference sequence). In nucleotides, the CDR3 is TGCAGTGGAATGCGGGAGGGCCGTAGAGGAGAGACCCAGTACTTC. Amino acids: CSGMREGRRGETQYF.

The rearrangement links TRBV7-9 to TRBJ2-3; 9 bases agree with TRBD2. Germline V gives CDR1 SEHNR, CDR2 FQNEAQ (reference sequence). This CDR3 comprises 15 residues. J lost 4 bases, V lost 3 bases, and 5 bases had no gene match. CDR3 DNA: TGTGCCAGCAGCTTGACGACTAGCGGCGCAGATACGCAGTATTTT. This translates into CASSLTTSGADTQYF.

The chain recombines TRBV12-3 or TRBV12-4 with TRBJ1-2, with TRBD1 identical over 9 bases. V dropped 3 bases and J dropped 7; count of bases not matched to a gene: 3. The CDR3 sequence is 13 residues long. Here the CDR3 DNA reads TGTGCCAGCAGTTTTACAGGGGGCGGTGGCTACACCTTC. Translating gives CASSFTGGGGYTF.

V gene TRBV7-9 combines with J gene TRBJ2-1; TRBD2 matches 7 bases. The V segment lost 5 bases and the J segment 4 bases; nucleotides outside the gene matches: 5. This CDR3 contains 14 residues. Germline V gives CDR1 SEHNR, CDR2 FQNEAQ (reference sequence). CDR3: CASSPGTTYNEQFF. The DNA for the CDR3 is TGTGCCAGCAGCCCCGGGACTACATACAATGAGCAGTTCTTC.

This clonotype has more than one count but fewer than ten. J is TRBJ1-5 and V is TRBV6-2 or TRBV6-3; the D gene is possibly TRBD1 (5 bases). The CDR3 has 17 amino acids. Germline values: CDR1 MNHEY, CDR2 SVGEGT. The V end was cut by 5 bases, the J end by 2 bases, with 19 bases between. The CDR3 bases are TGTGCCAGCAGTATGGGGGACCCTCGAATGGGCAATCAGCCCCAGCATTTT. Its translation: CASSMGDPRMGNQPQHF.

This clonotype was seen only a few times. This chain uses TRBV3-1 with TRBJ2-5; D may be TRBD2 (5 bases). Trimming took 0 bases from V and 5 from J, leaving 10 bases between them. Germline loops: CDR1 LGHDT, CDR2 YNNKEL (reference sequence). This CDR3 spans 14 amino acids. CDR3 nucleotide sequence: TGTGCCAGCAGCCAAGATTTACGGGGTGAGACCCAGTACTTC. It encodes CASSQDLRGETQYF.

The chain combines TRBV30 with TRBJ1-2, with D maybe TRBD1 (6 bases). CDR3 length: 13 amino acids. The germline V gene has CDR1 GTSNPN and CDR2 SVGIG (reference sequence). Trimming removed 4 bases at V and 6 bases at J, with 15 bases between. The CDR3 sequence: CAWNKRGTDGYTF. CDR3 nucleotides: TGTGCCTGGAACAAGAGGGGGACGGATGGCTACACCTTC.

This clonotype turned up a few times. CDR3 nucleotides: TGTGCCAGCAGTTACCTTCGCAGAATCCACCCTCCAACCGGGGAGCTGTTTTTT. This encodes CASSYLRRIHPPTGELFF. The chain recombines TRBV6-5 with TRBJ2-2; D is undetermined. Germline lookup yields CDR1 MNHEY and CDR2 SVGAGI. V was cut by 2 bases and J by 5 bases, with 21 bases left in between. The CDR3 runs to 18 residues.

This rearrangement joins TRBV6-1 to TRBJ2-2; D is ambiguous. This CDR3 has 11 amino acids. From germline, CDR1 is MNHNS and CDR2 SASEGT. V lost 7 bases, J lost 6 bases, and 6 bases lay in between. CDR3 nucleotide sequence: TGTGCCAGCAACCTGGCCGGGGAGCTGTTTTTT. This sequence encodes CASNLAGELFF.

The gene calls are TRBV4-2 and TRBJ2-3; TRBD2 agrees at 10 bases. The V gene end was trimmed by 0 bases and the J gene end by 0 bases; junction bases not matched to a gene: 3. The CDR3 consists of 17 residues. Germline assignment: CDR1 LGHNA and CDR2 YNFKEQ. The CDR3 reads CASSQDGAGGSTDTQYF. The CDR3 region has the DNA TGTGCCAGCAGCCAAGACGGAGCGGGGGGGAGCACAGATACGCAGTATTTT.

V usage is TRBV7-2 and J usage is TRBJ2-7; 7 nucleotides agree with TRBD2. Trimming removed 3 bases from V and 3 bases from J; junction bases left unmatched: 5. Looked up from germline, CDR1 is SGHTA and CDR2 is FQGNSA. This CDR3 spans 14 amino acids. CDR3 amino acids: CASSFGEGGYEQYF. The CDR3, as DNA: TGTGCCAGCAGCTTTGGGGAGGGAGGCTACGAGCAGTACTTC.

CDR3 nucleotide sequence: TGCGCCAGCAGCTTTACAGGGGTTGAGACCGGGGAGCTGTTTTTT. It codes for CASSFTGVETGELFF. J is TRBJ2-2 and V is TRBV5-1, with 7 bases fitting TRBD1. Germline V lookup: CDR1 SGHRS, CDR2 YFSETQ. The V segment lost 2 bases and the J segment 5 bases; nucleotides outside the gene matches: 6. This CDR3 has 15 residues.

This clonotype occurred a few times. This chain uses TRBV7-9 with TRBJ2-5; 9 bases line up with TRBD1. The CDR3 sequence is 15 residues long. Germline V gene data show CDR1 as SEHNR and CDR2 as FQNEAQ (reference sequence). The trim removed 5 bases at V and 4 bases at J, leaving 8 bases unmatched. CDR3 residues: CASSPRDREAETQYF. In DNA form, the CDR3 reads TGTGCCAGCAGCCCCAGGGACAGGGAGGCAGAGACCCAGTACTTC.

This sequence joins TRBV2 and TRBJ1-2, with D unresolved. Germline lookup yields CDR1 SNHLY and CDR2 FYNNEI. V was trimmed by 0 bases and J by 4 bases, leaving 15 bases between them. The CDR3 loop spans 16 amino acids. CDR3: CASSEAGMTGPYGYTF. As DNA, the CDR3 is TGTGCCAGCAGTGAAGCGGGGATGACCGGGCCCTATGGCTACACCTTC.

This chain joins TRBV7-9 and TRBJ2-3; the D gene is possibly TRBD1 (5 bases). Germline CDR1 reads SEHNR; CDR2 reads FQNEAQ (reference sequence). The length of the CDR3 is 17 residues. V shed 5 bases and J shed 0 bases, with 18 bases lying between them. CDR3: CASSKAQVTLSTDTQYF. CDR3 in DNA: TGTGCCAGCAGCAAGGCACAGGTAACCCTGAGCACAGATACGCAGTATTTT.

This clonotype has more than one count but fewer than ten. V and J are TRBV6-5 and TRBJ1-5; D is ambiguous. Germline values: CDR1 MNHEY, CDR2 SVGAGI. CDR3 length: 14 amino acids. Trimming took off 10 bases at V and 0 bases at J, with 13 bases between the two ends. As DNA, the CDR3 is TGTGCCACCTCGCGGGCGGATAGCAATCAGCCCCAGCATTTT. Translation gives CATSRADSNQPQHF.

This clonotype was detected a few times. The chain employs TRBV6-1 and TRBJ1-5; 11 bases are shared with TRBD1. The CDR3 is 15 residues long. Germline lookup yields CDR1 MNHNS and CDR2 SASEGT. J lost 3 bases, V lost 7 bases, and 5 bases had no gene match. The CDR3 reads CASNRDRGNNQPQHF. The CDR3 nucleotides are TGTGCCAGCAATAGGGACAGGGGGAACAATCAGCCCCAGCATTTT.

This clonotype turned up a few times. The V call is TRBV7-6, the J call TRBJ2-7; 7 nucleotides agree with TRBD2. CDR3 length equals 15 residues. Germline values: CDR1 SGHVS, CDR2 FNYEAQ. The J segment lost 4 bases and the V segment lost 4 bases, leaving 10 bases of the junction unmatched. CDR3 in amino acids: CASSSQLGGPYEQYF. CDR3 nucleotide sequence: TGTGCCAGCAGCTCCCAATTGGGAGGGCCGTACGAGCAGTACTTC.

This clonotype was counted between two and nine times. The chain has TRBV5-1 and TRBJ2-2; 7 bases match TRBD2. With V trimmed by 0 bases and J by 4 bases, 3 bases remained unmatched. Germline values: CDR1 SGHRS, CDR2 YFSETQ. CDR3 length: 15 amino acids. The CDR3 is CASSLAGGSTGELFF. In DNA, the CDR3 is TGCGCCAGCAGCTTGGCGGGCGGGAGCACCGGGGAGCTGTTTTTT. Full variable domain (outside the CDR3, taken from reference TRBV5-1 and TRBJ2-2): KAGVTQTPRYLIKTRGQQVTLSCSPISGHRSVSWYQQTPGQGLQFLFEYFSETQRNKGNFPGRFSGRQFSNSRSEMNVSTLELGDSALYLCASSLAGGSTGELFFGEGSRLTVL.